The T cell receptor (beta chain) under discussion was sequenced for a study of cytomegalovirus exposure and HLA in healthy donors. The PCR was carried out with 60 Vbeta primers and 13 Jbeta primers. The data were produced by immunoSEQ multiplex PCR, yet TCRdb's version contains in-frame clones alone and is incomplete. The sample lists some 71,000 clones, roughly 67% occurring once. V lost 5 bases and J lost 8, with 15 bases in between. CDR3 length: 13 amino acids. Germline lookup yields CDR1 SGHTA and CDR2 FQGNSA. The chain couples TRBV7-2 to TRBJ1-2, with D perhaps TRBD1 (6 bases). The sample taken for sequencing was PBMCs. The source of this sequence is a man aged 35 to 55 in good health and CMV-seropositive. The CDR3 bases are TGTGCCAGCAGCCACCGACAGGACCGGGGCTACACCTTC. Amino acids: CASSHRQDRGYTF.